This TCR beta chain is from a study of a mutant IDH1 vaccine in newly diagnosed glioma. Looking at the study overall: Males made up about 60% and females about 38% of treated patients, whose mean age was about 40 years. Patients got radiotherapy, temozolomide, or both beforehand, and most got both. V12 occurred at week 35 and V13 at week 47.

Remarks on this clone: Its target is unknown.

The time point was: week 47, end of study. Topical imiquimod accompanied each vaccine dose, which consisted of 300 ug of mutant IDH1 20-mer peptide. Here immunoSEQ multiplex PCR was the method, and the copy in TCRdb shows in-frame clones only, minus some. The sample shows tens of thousands of clones, about 81% of them seen only once. This CDR3 has 18 residues. Germline CDR1 MNHEY, CDR2 SMNVEV (reference sequence). V was shortened by 0 bases and J by 0 bases, with 16 bases between the two germline ends. The sequences come from PBMCs, collected from a glioma patient whose treatment included an IDH1 peptide vaccine. The chain combines TRBV27 with TRBJ2-3, with D hard to call. The receptor was isolated from a man aged 35-49 years with glioma. DNA for the CDR3: TGTGCCAGCAGTTTATCTGTCAGACCTTACTCTAGCACAGATACGCAGTATTTT. Residues: CASSLSVRPYSSTDTQYF.